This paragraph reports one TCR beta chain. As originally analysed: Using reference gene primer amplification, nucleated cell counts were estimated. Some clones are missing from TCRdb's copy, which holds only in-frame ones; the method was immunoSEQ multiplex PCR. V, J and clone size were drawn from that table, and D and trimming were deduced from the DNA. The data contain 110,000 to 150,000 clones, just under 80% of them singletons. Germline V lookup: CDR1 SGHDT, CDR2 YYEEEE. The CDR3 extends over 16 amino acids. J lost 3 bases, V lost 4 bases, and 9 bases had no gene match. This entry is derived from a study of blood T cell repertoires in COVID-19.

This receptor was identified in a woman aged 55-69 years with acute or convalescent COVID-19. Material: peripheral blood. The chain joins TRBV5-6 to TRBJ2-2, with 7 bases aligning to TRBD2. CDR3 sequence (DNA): TGTGCCAGCAGCCCCCCGGCGGGAGAGGACACCGGGGAGCTGTTTTTT. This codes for CASSPPAGEDTGELFF.